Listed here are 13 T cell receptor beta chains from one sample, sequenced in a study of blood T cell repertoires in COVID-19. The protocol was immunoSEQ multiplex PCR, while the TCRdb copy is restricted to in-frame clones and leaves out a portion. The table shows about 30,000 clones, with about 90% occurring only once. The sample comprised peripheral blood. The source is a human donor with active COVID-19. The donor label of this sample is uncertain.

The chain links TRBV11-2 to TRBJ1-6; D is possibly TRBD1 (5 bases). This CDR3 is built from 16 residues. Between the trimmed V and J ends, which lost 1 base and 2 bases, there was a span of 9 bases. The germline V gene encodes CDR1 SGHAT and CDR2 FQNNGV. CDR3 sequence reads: CASSLGPGTYNSPLHF. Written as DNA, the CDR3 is TGTGCCAGCAGCTTAGGGCCAGGGACCTATAATTCACCCCTCCACTTT.

CDR3 sequence (DNA): TGTGCCAGCAGTTTATTCCGGGGGATCAATCAGCCCCAGCATTTT. This translates into CASSLFRGINQPQHF. The chain joins TRBV27 to TRBJ1-5; TRBD1 might be the D (5 bases). Per the germline V gene, CDR1 is MNHEY and CDR2 is SMNVEV (reference sequence). The CDR3 runs 15 residues. The V end lost 1 base, the J end lost 3 bases, and 10 bases lay between the germline ends.

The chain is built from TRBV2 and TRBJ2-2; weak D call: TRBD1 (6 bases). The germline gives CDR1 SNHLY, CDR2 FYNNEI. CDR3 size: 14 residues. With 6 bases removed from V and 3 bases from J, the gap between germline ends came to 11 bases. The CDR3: CASRSGGYTGELFF. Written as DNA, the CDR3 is TGTGCCAGCAGATCTGGGGGCTACACCGGGGAGCTGTTTTTT.

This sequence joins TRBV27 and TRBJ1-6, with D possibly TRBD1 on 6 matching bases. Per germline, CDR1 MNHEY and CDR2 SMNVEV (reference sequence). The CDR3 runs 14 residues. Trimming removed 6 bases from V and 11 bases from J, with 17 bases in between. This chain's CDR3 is CASRGGGPTPPLHF. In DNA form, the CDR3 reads TGTGCCAGCAGGGGTGGGGGCCCCACTCCACCCCTCCACTTT.

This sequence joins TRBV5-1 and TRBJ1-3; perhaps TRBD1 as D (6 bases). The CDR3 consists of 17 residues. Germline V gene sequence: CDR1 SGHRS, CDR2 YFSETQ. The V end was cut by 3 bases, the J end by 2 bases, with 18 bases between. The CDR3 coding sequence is TGCGCCAGCAGCTACTCCGAGGCGGGGGGCCCTGGAAACACCATATATTTT. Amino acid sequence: CASSYSEAGGPGNTIYF.

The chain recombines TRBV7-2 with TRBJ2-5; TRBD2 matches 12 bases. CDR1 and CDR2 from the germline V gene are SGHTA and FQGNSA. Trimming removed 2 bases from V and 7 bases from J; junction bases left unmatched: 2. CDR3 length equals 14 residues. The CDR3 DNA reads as TGTGCCAGCAGCTTATCGGGACTAGCGGGGACCCAGTACTTC. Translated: CASSLSGLAGTQYF.

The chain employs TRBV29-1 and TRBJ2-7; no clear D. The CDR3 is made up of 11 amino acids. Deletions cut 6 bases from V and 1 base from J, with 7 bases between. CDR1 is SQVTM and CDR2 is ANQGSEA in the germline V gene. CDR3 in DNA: TGCAGCGTGGAGAATTCCTACGAGCAGTACTTC. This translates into CSVENSYEQYF.

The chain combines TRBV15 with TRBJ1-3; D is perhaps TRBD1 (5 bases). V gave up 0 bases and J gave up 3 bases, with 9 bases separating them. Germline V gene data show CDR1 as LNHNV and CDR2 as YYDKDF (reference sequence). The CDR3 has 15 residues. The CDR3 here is CATSRDKGFGNTIYF. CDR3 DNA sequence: TGTGCCACCAGCAGAGATAAGGGGTTTGGAAACACCATATATTTT.

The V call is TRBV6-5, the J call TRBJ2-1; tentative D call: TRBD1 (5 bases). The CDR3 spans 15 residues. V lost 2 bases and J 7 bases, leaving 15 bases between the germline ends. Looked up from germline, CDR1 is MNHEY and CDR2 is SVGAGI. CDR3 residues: CASSYIQGRGNEQFF. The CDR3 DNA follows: TGTGCCAGCAGTTACATTCAGGGAAGGGGAAATGAGCAGTTCTTC.

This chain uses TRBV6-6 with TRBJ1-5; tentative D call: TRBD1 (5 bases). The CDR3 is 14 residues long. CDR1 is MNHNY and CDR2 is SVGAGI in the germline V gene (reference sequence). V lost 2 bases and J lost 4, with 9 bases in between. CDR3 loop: CASSYGGLNQPQHF. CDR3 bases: TGTGCCAGCAGTTACGGGGGGTTAAATCAGCCCCAGCATTTT.

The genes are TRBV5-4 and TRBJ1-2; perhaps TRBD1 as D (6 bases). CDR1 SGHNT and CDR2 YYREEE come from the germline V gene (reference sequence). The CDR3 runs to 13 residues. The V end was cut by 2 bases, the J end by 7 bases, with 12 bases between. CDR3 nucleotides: TGTGCCAGCAGCTTTGGAGGGGGGGTTGGCTACACCTTC. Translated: CASSFGGGVGYTF.

This CDR3 is CASSLATSGRGTDTQYF. The CDR3 DNA follows: TGTGCCAGCAGCTTAGCGACTAGCGGGAGAGGCACAGATACGCAGTATTTT. The chain is built from TRBV7-8 and TRBJ2-3; the match to TRBD2 covers 12 bases. V lost 0 bases, J lost 1 base, and 2 bases stayed unmatched. Germline V lookup: CDR1 SGHVS, CDR2 FQNEAQ. The CDR3 has 17 residues.

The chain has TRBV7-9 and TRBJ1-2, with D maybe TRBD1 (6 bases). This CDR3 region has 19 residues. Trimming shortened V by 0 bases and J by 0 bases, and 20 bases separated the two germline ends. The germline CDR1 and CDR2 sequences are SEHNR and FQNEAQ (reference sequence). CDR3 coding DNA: TGTGCCAGCAGCTTAGCCCTCTTGACAGGAAAGTCCGCTAACTATGGCTACACCTTC. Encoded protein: CASSLALLTGKSANYGYTF.